Following are 8 T cell receptor beta chains from one sample sequenced in a study of shared clonotypes between healthy human individuals. TCRdb's copy holds only in-frame clones and misses some; the assay was immunoSEQ multiplex PCR. The sample carries some 680,000 clones, approximately 73% recorded once. Sequencing was carried out using memory CD4+ T cells sorted from blood. This sample's subset: CD45RA-negative fraction. The receptors were sampled from a woman aged 30 to 39 in good health.

The chain couples TRBV29-1 to TRBJ1-2, with unresolved D. CDR1 is SQVTM, CDR2 ANQGSEA, per germline. This CDR3 is built from 13 residues. Trimming pared 0 bases from V and 8 bases from J, leaving 13 bases between. The CDR3, as DNA: TGCAGCGTTGAAGAGGGAAGGGCTCGGGGCTACACCTTC. The encoded protein is CSVEEGRARGYTF.

This clone has only a few counts. The chain couples TRBV19 to TRBJ1-4; D not certain. Germline values: CDR1 LNHDA, CDR2 SQIVND (reference sequence). Trimming pared 5 bases from V and 7 bases from J, leaving 17 bases between. The CDR3 loop spans 15 amino acids. CDR3 nucleotides: TGTGCCAGTAGTCGGGGTGTGAACGCCGGTGAAAAACTGTTTTTT. Protein: CASSRGVNAGEKLFF.

V and J are TRBV27 and TRBJ2-2, with D perhaps matching TRBD2 (6 bases). Germline V gene lookup returns CDR1 MNHEY and CDR2 SMNVEV (reference sequence). V was cut by 0 bases and J by 0 bases, with 14 bases left in between. CDR3 size: 18 residues. The CDR3 loop is CASSLSRYGGTNTGELFF. The CDR3 bases are TGTGCCAGCAGTTTATCAAGGTATGGCGGGACGAACACCGGGGAGCTGTTTTTT.

This clone occurred a few times. V is TRBV7-9 and J is TRBJ2-2; D not resolved. The CDR3 totals 16 residues. CDR1 is SEHNR, CDR2 FQNEAQ, per germline (reference sequence). Between the trimmed V and J ends, which lost 1 base and 2 bases, there was a span of 11 bases. The CDR3 DNA reads TGTGCCAGCAGCTTAGGTCAATGGCCAAACACCGGGGAGCTGTTTTTT. Protein product: CASSLGQWPNTGELFF.

This rearrangement joins TRBV28 to TRBJ1-4, with D uncertain. The CDR3 loop spans 15 amino acids. In germline, CDR1 is MDHEN, CDR2 SYDVKM. The V end lost 7 bases, the J end lost 10 bases, and 22 bases lay between the germline ends. CDR3 nucleotides: TGTGCCAGCACCGCCGTGGGCACCACTAAGGGAAAACTGTTTTTT. Amino acids: CASTAVGTTKGKLFF. Based on the CDR3 plus reference TRBV28 and TRBJ1-4, the full variable domain is DVKVTQSSRYLVKRTGEKVFLECVQDMDHENMFWYRQDPGLGLRLIYFSYDVKMKEKGDIPEGYSVSREKKERFSLILESASTNQTSMYLCASTAVGTTKGKLFFGSGTQLSVL.

This chain joins TRBV28 and TRBJ2-7; 10 nucleotides match TRBD1. The ends lost 6 bases at V and 2 bases at J; junction bases unmatched: 4. The CDR3 contains 14 residues. Germline V CDR1 and CDR2: MDHEN, SYDVKM. The CDR3 sequence is CASRGGTGAYEQYF. In nucleotides, the CDR3 is TGTGCCAGCAGGGGGGGGACAGGGGCCTACGAGCAGTACTTC.

The J gene is TRBJ2-2, the V gene TRBV7-3; D uncertain. Trimming took 5 bases from V and 0 from J, leaving 10 bases between them. Per the germline V gene, CDR1 is SGHTA and CDR2 is FQGTGA. CDR3 size: 15 residues. CDR3 sequence: CASSALATNTGELFF. CDR3 nucleotides: TGTGCCAGCAGCGCCCTTGCAACGAACACCGGGGAGCTGTTTTTT.

As concerns this clone: This sequence may be a read error, since a much larger clone differs from it by one base. The same CDR3 can be traced to other DNA sequences in this sample. The chain joins TRBV2 to TRBJ2-7; D is perhaps TRBD1 (6 bases). Germline CDR1 SNHLY, CDR2 FYNNEI. CDR3 length: 12 amino acids. V lost 7 bases and J 3 bases, leaving 10 bases between the germline ends. CDR3 DNA sequence: TGTGCCAGCACCGGACAGAGCTACGAGCAGTACTTC. Its protein is CASTGQSYEQYF.